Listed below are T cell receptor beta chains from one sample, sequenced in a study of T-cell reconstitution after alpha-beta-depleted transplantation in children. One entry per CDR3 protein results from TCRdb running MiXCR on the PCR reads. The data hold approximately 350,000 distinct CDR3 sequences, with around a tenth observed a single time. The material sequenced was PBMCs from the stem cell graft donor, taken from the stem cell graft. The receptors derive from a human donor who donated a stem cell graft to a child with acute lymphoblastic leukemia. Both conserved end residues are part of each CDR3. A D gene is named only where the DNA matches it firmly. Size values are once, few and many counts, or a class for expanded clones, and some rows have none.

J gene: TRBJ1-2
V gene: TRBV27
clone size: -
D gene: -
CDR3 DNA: TGTGCCAGCAGTTTAAATGGGGATAACTATGGCCACACCTTC
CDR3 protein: CASSLNGDNYGHTF

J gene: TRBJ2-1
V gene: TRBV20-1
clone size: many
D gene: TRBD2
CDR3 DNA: TGCAGTGCTAGAGATTTCGAGACTAGCGCCCACAATGAGCAGTTCTTC
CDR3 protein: CSARDFETSAHNEQFF

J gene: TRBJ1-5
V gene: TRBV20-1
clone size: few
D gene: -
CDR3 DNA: TGCAGTGCTAGGGCAGAAATAGATCAGCCCCAGCATTTT
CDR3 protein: CSARAEIDQPQHF

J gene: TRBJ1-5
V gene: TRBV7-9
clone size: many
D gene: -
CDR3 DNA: TGTGCCAGCAGCACCGGGAGCTACAATCAGCCCCAGCATTTT
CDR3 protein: CASSTGSYNQPQHF

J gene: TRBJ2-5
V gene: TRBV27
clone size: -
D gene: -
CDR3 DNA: TGTGCCAGCAGGGGTCGGGTGGGACGATTGTCCCAGTACTTC
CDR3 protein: CASRGRVGRLSQYF

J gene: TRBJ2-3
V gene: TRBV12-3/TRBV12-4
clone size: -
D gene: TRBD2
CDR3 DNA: TGTGCCAGCAGTTTGTATGTCGACGGACTAGCGGGAACGGGTCCCGCAGATACGCAGTATTTT
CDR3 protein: CASSLYVDGLAGTGPADTQYF

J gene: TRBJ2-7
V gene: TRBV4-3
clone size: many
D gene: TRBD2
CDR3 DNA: TGCGCCAGCAGCCAAGAATCGGCCTCTAGCGGGAGCTTGAACGAGCAGTACTTC
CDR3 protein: CASSQESASSGSLNEQYF

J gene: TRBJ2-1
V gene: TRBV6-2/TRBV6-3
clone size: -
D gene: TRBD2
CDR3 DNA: TGTGCCAGCAGTTACCTAGCGGATCAGTTCTTC
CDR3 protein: CASSYLADQFF

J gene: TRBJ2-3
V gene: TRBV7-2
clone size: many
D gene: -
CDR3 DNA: TGTGCCAGCAGCTGGACAGTGAGCACAGATACGCAGTATTTT
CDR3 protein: CASSWTVSTDTQYF

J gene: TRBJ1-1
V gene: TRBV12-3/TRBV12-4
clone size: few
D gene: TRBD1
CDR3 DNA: TGTGCCAGCAGTTCTAGACAGGGTAACTCTGAAGCTTTCTTT
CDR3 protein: CASSSRQGNSEAFF

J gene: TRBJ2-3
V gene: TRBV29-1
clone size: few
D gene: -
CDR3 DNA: TGCAGCGTTAAAAGAGGGCCTACAGATACGCAGTATTTT
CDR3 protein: CSVKRGPTDTQYF

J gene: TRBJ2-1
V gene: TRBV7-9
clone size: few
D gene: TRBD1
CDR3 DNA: TGTGCCAGCAGCTTAACCTCGACAGGGGGCTCCTACAATGAGCAGTTCTTC
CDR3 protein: CASSLTSTGGSYNEQFF

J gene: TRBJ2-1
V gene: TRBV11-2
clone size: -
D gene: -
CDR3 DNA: TGTGCAACCCGGGTCGGGACCCCCAATGAGCAGTTCTTC
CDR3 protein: CATRVGTPNEQFF

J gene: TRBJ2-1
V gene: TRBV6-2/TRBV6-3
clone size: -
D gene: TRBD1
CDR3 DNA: TGTGCCAGCAGTTACTCGGGACAGGGGCGAAACTTGTACAATGAGCAGTTCTTC
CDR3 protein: CASSYSGQGRNLYNEQFF

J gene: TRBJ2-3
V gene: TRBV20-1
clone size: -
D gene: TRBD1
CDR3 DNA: TGCAGTGCTTGTCGCCAGGGACAGGGGGTAGGAGATACGCAGTATTTT
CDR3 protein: CSACRQGQGVGDTQYF

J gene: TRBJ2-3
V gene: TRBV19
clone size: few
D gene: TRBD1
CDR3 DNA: TGTGCCAGTAGTCCTATGACAGGGGCTATTGATACGCAGTATTTT
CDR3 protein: CASSPMTGAIDTQYF

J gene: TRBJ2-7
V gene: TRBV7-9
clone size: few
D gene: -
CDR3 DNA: TGTGCCAGCAGCGACGCGACGGGGACACTAGCCGTCGAGCAGTACTTC
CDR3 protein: CASSDATGTLAVEQYF

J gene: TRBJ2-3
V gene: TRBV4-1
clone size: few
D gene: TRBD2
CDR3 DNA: TGCGCCAGCCAACTAGCGGGGTCCGCAGATACGCAGTATTTT
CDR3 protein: CASQLAGSADTQYF

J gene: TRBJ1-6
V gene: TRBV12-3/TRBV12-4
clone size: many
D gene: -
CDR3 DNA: TGTGCCAGCAGTTTCCGCAGGAACCCAATGGATTCCTATAATTCACCCCTCCACTTT
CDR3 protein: CASSFRRNPMDSYNSPLHF

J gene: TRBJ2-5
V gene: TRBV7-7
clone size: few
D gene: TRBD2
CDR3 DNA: TGTGCTAGCAGCTTATACCCTAGCGGGAGTATTGCAGAGACCCAGTACTTC
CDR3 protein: CASSLYPSGSIAETQYF

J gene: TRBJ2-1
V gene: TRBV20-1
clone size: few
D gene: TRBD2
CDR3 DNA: TGCAGTGCTAGAGCCCTAACTAGCGGGAGGTCCGATTACAATGAGCAGTTCTTC
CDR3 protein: CSARALTSGRSDYNEQFF

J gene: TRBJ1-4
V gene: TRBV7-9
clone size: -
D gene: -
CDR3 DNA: TGTGCCAGCAGCCCGTTTAGATCAGAAAAACTGTTTTTT
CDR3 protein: CASSPFRSEKLFF

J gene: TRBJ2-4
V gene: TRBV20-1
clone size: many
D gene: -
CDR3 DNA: TGCAGTGCGCGCGTCCTCGGGGACGCCAAAAACATTCAGTACTTC
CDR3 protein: CSARVLGDAKNIQYF

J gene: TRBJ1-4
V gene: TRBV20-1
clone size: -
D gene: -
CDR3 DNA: TGCAGTGCCCGGGGGGGGGCTGCAACTAATGAAAAACTGTTTTTT
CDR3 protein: CSARGGAATNEKLFF

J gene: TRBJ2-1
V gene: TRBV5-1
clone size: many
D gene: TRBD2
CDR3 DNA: TGCGCCAGCAGCTTGGCGCTAGCGGGAGGAAATGAGCAGTTCTTC
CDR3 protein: CASSLALAGGNEQFF

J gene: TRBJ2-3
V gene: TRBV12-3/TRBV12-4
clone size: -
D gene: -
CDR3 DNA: TGTGCCAGCAGCTCAGGGAGACCGCCTTTGGATACGCAGTATTTT
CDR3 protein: CASSSGRPPLDTQYF

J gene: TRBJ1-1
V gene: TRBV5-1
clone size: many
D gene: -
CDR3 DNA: TGCGCCAGCAGCTTGCCAGGGGAGAGGACTGAAGCTTTCTTT
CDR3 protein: CASSLPGERTEAFF

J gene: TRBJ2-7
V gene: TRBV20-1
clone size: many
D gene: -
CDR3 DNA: TGCAGTGCTAGACTGGGCCCCGAGCTGTACTTC
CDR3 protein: CSARLGPELYF

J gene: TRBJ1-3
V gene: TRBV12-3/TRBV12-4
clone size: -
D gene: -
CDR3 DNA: TGTGCCAGCAGTTCGGGACTCTCTGGAAACACCATATATTTT
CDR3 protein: CASSSGLSGNTIYF

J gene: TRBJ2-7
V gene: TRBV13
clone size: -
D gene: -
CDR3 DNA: TGTGCCAGCAGCTTGGCCCCTACGCAGGGGGGTGAGCAGTACTTC
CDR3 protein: CASSLAPTQGGEQYF

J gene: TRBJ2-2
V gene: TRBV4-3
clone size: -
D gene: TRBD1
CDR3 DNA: TGCGCCAGCAGACCGACAGGGTTTGATGACACCGGGGAGCTGTTTTTT
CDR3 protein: CASRPTGFDDTGELFF

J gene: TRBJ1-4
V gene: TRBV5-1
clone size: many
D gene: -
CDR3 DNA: TGCGCCAGCAGATTGTCCCCTCCGGGCGGTAATGAAAAACTGTTTTTT
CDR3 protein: CASRLSPPGGNEKLFF

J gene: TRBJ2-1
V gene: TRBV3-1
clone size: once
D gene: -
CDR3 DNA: TGTGCCAGCAGCCGAACCATCGACTGGGAGCAGTTCTTC
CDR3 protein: CASSRTIDWEQFF

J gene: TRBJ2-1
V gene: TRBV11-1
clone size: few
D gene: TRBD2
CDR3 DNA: TGTGCCAGCAGCGGCTCGGGACTAGCGGGAGGGCCCTATGTATATGAGCAGTTCTTC
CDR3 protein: CASSGSGLAGGPYVYEQFF

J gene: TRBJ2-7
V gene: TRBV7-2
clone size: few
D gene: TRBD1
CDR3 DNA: TGTGCCAGCAGCTTATCAACAGGGGGCCAAATATCCTACGAGCAGTACTTC
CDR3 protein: CASSLSTGGQISYEQYF

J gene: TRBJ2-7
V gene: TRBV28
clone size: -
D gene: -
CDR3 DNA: TGTGCCAGCAGTTTAGAGGATACCTACGAGCAGTACTTC
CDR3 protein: CASSLEDTYEQYF

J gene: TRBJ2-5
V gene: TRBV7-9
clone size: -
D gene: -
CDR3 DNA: TGTGCCAGCAGCTCCTTTACTACGAGGGAGACCCAGTACTTC
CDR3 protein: CASSSFTTRETQYF

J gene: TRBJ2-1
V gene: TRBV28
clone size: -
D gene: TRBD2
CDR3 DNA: TGTGCCAGCAGTTTTCTTAGCGGGAGCGCTGCTAAGTTCTTC
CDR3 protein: CASSFLSGSAAKFF

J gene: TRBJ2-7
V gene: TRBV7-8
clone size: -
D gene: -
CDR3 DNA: TGTGCCAGCAGCTCCGAGGGGTACGAGCAGTACTTC
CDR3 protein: CASSSEGYEQYF

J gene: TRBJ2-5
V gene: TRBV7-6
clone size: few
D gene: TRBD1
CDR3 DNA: TGTGCCAGCAGCGGTCGGGACAGAAAAGAGACCCAGTACTTC
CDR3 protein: CASSGRDRKETQYF

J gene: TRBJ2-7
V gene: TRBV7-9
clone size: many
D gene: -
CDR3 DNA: TGTGCCAGCAGCCCCTCGAGTAACGAGCAGTACTTC
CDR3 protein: CASSPSSNEQYF

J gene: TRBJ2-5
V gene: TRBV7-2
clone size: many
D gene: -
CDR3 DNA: TGTGCCAGCAGCTTGAACCTACGGGTGGGAGAGACCCAGTACTTC
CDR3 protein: CASSLNLRVGETQYF

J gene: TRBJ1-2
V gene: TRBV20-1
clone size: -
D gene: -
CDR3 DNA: TGCAGTGCTGAGGTTAACTATGGCTACACCTTC
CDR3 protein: CSAEVNYGYTF

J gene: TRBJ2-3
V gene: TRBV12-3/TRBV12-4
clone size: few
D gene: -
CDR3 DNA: TGTGCCAGCAGTCCCCGGGGCAGCCGCACAGATACGCAGTATTTT
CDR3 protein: CASSPRGSRTDTQYF

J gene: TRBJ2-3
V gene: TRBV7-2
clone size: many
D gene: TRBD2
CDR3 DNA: TGTGCCAGCAGCTTTTTGGGAGGGCTCGATACGCAGTATTTT
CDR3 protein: CASSFLGGLDTQYF

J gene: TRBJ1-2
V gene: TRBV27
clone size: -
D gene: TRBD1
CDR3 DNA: TGTGCCAGCAGTTTCCTCGGGACAGGGGGCACTAACTATGGCTACACCTTC
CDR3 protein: CASSFLGTGGTNYGYTF

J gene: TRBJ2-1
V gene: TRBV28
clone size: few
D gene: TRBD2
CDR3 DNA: TGTGCCAGCAGTTTATCCCTAGCGGGAGGTCCAGGATCCTACAATGAGCAGTTCTTC
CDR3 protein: CASSLSLAGGPGSYNEQFF

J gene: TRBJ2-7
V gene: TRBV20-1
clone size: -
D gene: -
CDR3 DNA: TGCAGTGCTAGAGATGGAAAGGGGAGATACGAGCAGTACTTC
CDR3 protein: CSARDGKGRYEQYF

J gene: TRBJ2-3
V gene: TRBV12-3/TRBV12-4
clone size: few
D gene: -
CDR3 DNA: TGTGCCAGCAGTTTTTACTCCGCGCCCGGTGGCACAGATACGCAGTATTTT
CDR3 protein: CASSFYSAPGGTDTQYF

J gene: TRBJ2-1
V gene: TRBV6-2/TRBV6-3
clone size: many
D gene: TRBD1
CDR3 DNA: TGTGCCAGCAGTTACTATAGGGGACAGAAATACAATGAGCAGTTCTTC
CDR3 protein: CASSYYRGQKYNEQFF

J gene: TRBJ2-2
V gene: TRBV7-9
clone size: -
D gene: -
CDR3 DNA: TGTGCCAGCAGCTCGTGGGGGCTTGACGGGGAGCTGTTTTTT
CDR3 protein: CASSSWGLDGELFF